The 24 T cell receptor beta chains below all came from one sample that was sequenced in a study of cytomegalovirus exposure and HLA in healthy donors. In the PCR, 60 Vbeta and 13 Jbeta primers were used. Produced via immunoSEQ multiplex PCR; TCRdb's table is partial and in-frame only. The sample has roughly 120,000 clones; approximately 77% are singletons. The sequenced sample was PBMCs. These receptors all come from a man aged 45 to 65 in good health and CMV-seropositive.

The V call is TRBV28, the J call TRBJ2-3, with 7 bases that match TRBD2. V was clipped by 7 bases and J by 0 bases; unmatched bases: 7. The CDR3 spans 15 residues. Per the germline V gene, CDR1 is MDHEN and CDR2 is SYDVKM. The CDR3 sequence: CASTLPAGSTDTQYF. CDR3 DNA sequence: TGTGCCAGCACCCTCCCAGCGGGAAGCACAGATACGCAGTATTTT.

The genes are TRBV27 and TRBJ1-6; the match to TRBD1 covers 8 bases. Germline V gene sequence: CDR1 MNHEY, CDR2 SMNVEV (reference sequence). Trimming removed 0 bases from V and 9 bases from J; junction bases left unmatched: 10. This CDR3 comprises 17 residues. CDR3 coding DNA: TGTGCCAGCAGTTTATCCATTCCTTCGACAGGGGTTTCACCCCTCCACTTT. It is translated as CASSLSIPSTGVSPLHF.

The chain couples TRBV19 to TRBJ1-5; D gene unclear. CDR3 length: 15 amino acids. Germline loops: CDR1 LNHDA, CDR2 SQIVND (reference sequence). V was shortened by 3 bases and J by 2 bases, with 11 bases between the two germline ends. The CDR3 reads CASSMRGGGNQPQHF. In DNA, the CDR3 is TGTGCCAGTAGTATGCGGGGTGGGGGCAATCAGCCCCAGCATTTT.

On this clone itself: Other DNA sequences in the same sample also yield this CDR3. This sequence joins TRBV9 and TRBJ2-5, with 10 bases lining up with TRBD2. The CDR3 loop spans 17 amino acids. Germline CDR1 SGDLS, CDR2 YYNGEE. The junction had 9 bases not matched to a gene; V was cut back by 0 bases and J by 4 bases. The CDR3 DNA reads TGTGCCAGCAGCGTAGGGGCAGCGGGGGGGCCGGGAGAGACCCAGTACTTC. This gives the protein CASSVGAAGGPGETQYF.

This sequence joins TRBV7-9 and TRBJ1-6; D unclear. V lost 5 bases, J lost 10 bases, and 24 bases lay in between. The germline V gene has CDR1 SEHNR and CDR2 FQNEAQ (reference sequence). The CDR3 length is 17 residues. This CDR3 is CASSPRFLEFEESPLHF. In DNA, the CDR3 is TGTGCCAGCAGCCCCCGCTTCTTGGAGTTTGAAGAGTCACCCCTCCACTTT.

The chain carries TRBV10-3 and TRBJ2-7, with TRBD2 identical over 9 bases. CDR3 size: 16 residues. Germline CDR1 ENHRY, CDR2 SYGVKD. Germline trimming cut 6 bases from V and 5 bases from J; bases unmatched to any gene: 14. CDR3 nucleotide sequence: TGTGCCATCAGCCATCAGACTAGCGGAAAGGAGAACGAGCAGTACTTC. This encodes CAISHQTSGKENEQYF.

This clone has just one count. This chain uses TRBV19 with TRBJ1-4; 8 bases align to TRBD1. The CDR3 covers 17 residues. The germline V gene encodes CDR1 LNHDA and CDR2 SQIVND (reference sequence). The junction had 16 bases not matched to a gene; V was cut back by 10 bases and J by 3 bases. The CDR3 nucleotides are TGTGCCACCCACCGAGAACGGCAGGGGGCCTCTAATGAAAAACTGTTTTTT. It translates to CATHRERQGASNEKLFF.

The J gene is TRBJ1-5, the V gene TRBV6-1; 11 bases are shared with TRBD1. V lost 0 bases and J lost 10; bases outside the gene matches: 5. CDR3 length: 15 residues. Per the germline V gene, CDR1 is MNHNS and CDR2 is SASEGT. The CDR3 region is CASSEAWDRGVPQHF. For the CDR3, the DNA is TGTGCCAGCAGTGAAGCTTGGGACAGGGGGGTCCCCCAGCATTTT.

The sample holds a few counts of this clone. This rearrangement joins TRBV5-5 to TRBJ2-5; D possibly corresponds to TRBD1 (6 bases). The CDR3 runs to 13 residues. CDR1 SGHKS and CDR2 YYEKEE come from the germline V gene (reference sequence). Trimming shortened V by 2 bases and J by 4 bases, and 9 bases separated the two germline ends. CDR3 sequence: CASSFQGSETQYF. Written as DNA, the CDR3 is TGTGCCAGCAGCTTCCAGGGGTCAGAGACCCAGTACTTC.

This rearrangement joins TRBV30 to TRBJ2-5; D gene ambiguous. Trimming left V 5 bases short and J 4 bases short, with 8 bases between. The CDR3 is 11 residues long. Germline CDR1 is GTSNPN and CDR2 is SVGIG (reference sequence). This CDR3 is CAWSARETQYF. CDR3 nucleotide sequence: TGTGCCTGGTCCGCGAGAGAGACCCAGTACTTC. Looking up the rest from reference TRBV30 and TRBJ2-5 gives the full variable domain: SQTIHQWPATLVQPVGSPLSLECTVEGTSNPNLYWYRQAAGRGLQLLFYSVGIGQISSEVPQNLSASRPQDRQFILSSKKLLLSDSGFYLCAWSARETQYFGPGTRLLVL.

V gene TRBV7-8 combines with J gene TRBJ1-5; no clear D gene. Germline CDR1 is SGHVS and CDR2 is FQNEAQ. V lost 5 bases to trimming and J lost 2 bases, with 10 bases between them. This CDR3 is built from 14 residues. The CDR3 sequence is CASSLQRGNQPQHF. The CDR3 coding sequence is TGTGCCAGCAGCCTACAGCGGGGCAATCAGCCCCAGCATTTT.

The rearrangement uses TRBV4-1 and TRBJ2-6; 11 bases agree with TRBD1. The ends lost 4 bases at V and 1 base at J; junction bases unmatched: 9. The germline V gene encodes CDR1 MGHRA and CDR2 YSYEKL. This CDR3 contains 19 residues. Here the CDR3 reads CASSRWGQGGGSGANVLTF. DNA for the CDR3: TGCGCCAGCAGCCGTTGGGGACAGGGGGGGGGATCTGGGGCCAACGTCCTGACTTTC.

The count of this clone is one. The rearrangement links TRBV18 to TRBJ1-3; D ambiguous. V dropped 2 bases and J dropped 8 bases, with 7 bases sitting between them. In germline, CDR1 is KGHSH, CDR2 LQKENI. The CDR3 length is 12 residues. CDR3 in DNA: TGTGCCAGCTCACCAAGACAAGACACCATATATTTT. Its protein is CASSPRQDTIYF.

The chain links TRBV27 to TRBJ1-6; 10 nucleotides line up with TRBD1. CDR1 and CDR2 (germline): MNHEY, SMNVEV (reference sequence). V lost 5 bases and J lost 6; bases outside the gene matches: 7. The CDR3 runs 16 residues. The chain's CDR3 is CASSPETGGRNSPLHF. As DNA, the CDR3 is TGTGCCAGCAGTCCCGAGACAGGGGGCCGTAATTCACCCCTCCACTTT.

The chain has TRBV18 and TRBJ2-1; 10 bases fit TRBD2. V lost 2 bases, J lost 10 bases, and 8 bases stayed unmatched. The CDR3 contains 15 residues. Germline V gene lookup returns CDR1 KGHSH and CDR2 LQKENI. CDR3 in DNA: TGTGCCAGCTCACCAATGGCTAGCGGGAGTGGGGAGCAGTTCTTC. Encoded protein: CASSPMASGSGEQFF.

The CDR3 DNA is TGTGCCAGCAGCTTTAACAGGGGGGGTAGCACAGATACGCAGTATTTT. It encodes CASSFNRGGSTDTQYF. The rearrangement joins TRBV5-6 to TRBJ2-3; tentatively, D is TRBD1 (8 bases). The germline V and J ends were trimmed by 2 bases and 0 bases, with 13 bases remaining between them. CDR3 size: 16 residues. The germline V gene encodes CDR1 SGHDT and CDR2 YYEEEE.

V is TRBV7-9 and J is TRBJ2-7, with 7 nucleotides matching TRBD1. Germline trimming cut 10 bases from V and 6 bases from J; bases unmatched to any gene: 9. The germline CDR1 and CDR2 sequences are SEHNR and FQNEAQ (reference sequence). The CDR3 extends over 12 amino acids. The CDR3 here is CATQTGVTEQYF. The CDR3 DNA is TGTGCCACCCAAACAGGGGTGACCGAGCAGTACTTC.

This clone was counted a few times. J is TRBJ2-7 and V is TRBV6-5; TRBD2 aligns across 11 bases. The CDR3 extends over 14 amino acids. Germline CDR1 MNHEY, CDR2 SVGAGI. V gave up 5 bases and J gave up 4 bases; unmatched junction bases: 4. CDR3 residues: CASSRSGRGYEQYF. In nucleotides, the CDR3 is TGTGCCAGCAGTCGTAGCGGGAGGGGATACGAGCAGTACTTC.

CDR3 sequence (DNA): TGTGCCAGCAGTGAAGGAGAAAATTCACCCCTCCACTTT. It translates to CASSEGENSPLHF. The rearrangement links TRBV2 to TRBJ1-6; D is uncertain. V was cut by 1 base and J by 7 bases, with 5 bases left in between. The CDR3 is 13 residues long. The germline gives CDR1 SNHLY, CDR2 FYNNEI.

This clone was seen only a few times. The rearrangement joins TRBV5-8 to TRBJ2-7; no clear D gene. Trimming shortened V by 3 bases and J by 2 bases, and 15 bases separated the two germline ends. Germline CDR1 reads SGHTS; CDR2 reads YDEGEE. The CDR3 extends over 15 amino acids. The CDR3 coding sequence is TGTGCCAGCAGCTCCGCGAGCCGAGGAACCTACGAGCAGTACTTC. It codes for CASSSASRGTYEQYF. Complete variable domain (other parts from reference TRBV5-8 and TRBJ2-7): EAGVTQSPTHLIKTRGQQATLRCSPISGHTSVYWYQQALGLGLQFLLWYDEGEERNRGNFPPRFSGRQFPNYSSELNVNALELEDSALYLCASSSASRGTYEQYFGPGTRLTVT.

V and J are TRBV19 and TRBJ1-1; no clear D gene. V gave up 7 bases and J gave up 1 base, with 19 bases separating them. Germline V gene data show CDR1 as LNHDA and CDR2 as SQIVND (reference sequence). The CDR3 covers 16 residues. DNA of the CDR3: TGTGCCAGTACCTCTTCTGGGAGGCCTAAGAACACTGAAGCTTTCTTT. Translating gives CASTSSGRPKNTEAFF. The entire variable domain, with the rest obtained from reference TRBV19 and TRBJ1-1, is as follows: DGGITQSPKYLFRKEGQNVTLSCEQNLNHDAMYWYRQDPGQGLRLIYYSQIVNDFQKGDIAEGYSVSREKKESFPLTVTSAQKNPTAFYLCASTSSGRPKNTEAFFGQGTRLTVV.

The rearrangement links TRBV5-1 to TRBJ1-4, with a tentative D call TRBD1 (6 bases). CDR1 is SGHRS and CDR2 is YFSETQ in the germline V gene. The CDR3 has 15 residues. Between the trimmed V and J ends, which lost 1 base and 3 bases, there was a span of 10 bases. CDR3 nucleotides: TGCGCCAGCAGCTTGTCTGGACAGTCTAATGAAAAACTGTTTTTT. The encoded protein is CASSLSGQSNEKLFF.

This clone was seen once. The V and J genes are TRBV5-4 and TRBJ1-1; D might be TRBD1 (5 bases). Trimming cost V 4 bases and J 1 base, with 17 bases left between them. This CDR3 has 16 amino acids. CDR1 SGHNT and CDR2 YYREEE come from the germline V gene (reference sequence). In nucleotides, the CDR3 is TGTGCCAGCAGCCTACCTTGGTCAGGGCCGAACACTGAAGCTTTCTTT. As protein: CASSLPWSGPNTEAFF. The full variable domain, with the rest looked up from reference TRBV5-4 and TRBJ1-1, is ETGVTQSPTHLIKTRGQQVTLRCSSQSGHNTVSWYQQALGQGPQFIFQYYREEENGRGNFPPRFSGLQFPNYSSELNVNALELDDSALYLCASSLPWSGPNTEAFFGQGTRLTVV.

This clone was detected only once. The gene calls are TRBV15 and TRBJ1-1, with 9 nucleotides matching TRBD1. J was trimmed by 5 bases and V by 4 bases; bases with no gene match: 2. This CDR3 has 13 residues. Per germline, CDR1 LNHNV and CDR2 YYDKDF (reference sequence). The CDR3 DNA is TGTGCCACCAGCATGGACAGGGGTACTGAAGCTTTCTTT. It specifies CATSMDRGTEAFF.